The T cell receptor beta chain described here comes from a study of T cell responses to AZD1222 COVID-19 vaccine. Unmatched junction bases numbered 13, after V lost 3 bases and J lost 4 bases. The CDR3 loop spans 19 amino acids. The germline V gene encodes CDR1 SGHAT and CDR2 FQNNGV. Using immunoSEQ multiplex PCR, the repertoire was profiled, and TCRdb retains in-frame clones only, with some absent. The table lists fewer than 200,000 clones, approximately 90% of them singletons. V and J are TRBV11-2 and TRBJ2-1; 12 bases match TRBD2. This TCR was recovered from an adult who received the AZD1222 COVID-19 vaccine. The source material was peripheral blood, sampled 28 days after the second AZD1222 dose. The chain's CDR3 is CASSLSSGTSGRRYNEQFF. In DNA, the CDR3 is TGTGCCAGCAGCTTGAGTTCCGGCACTAGCGGGAGGCGGTACAATGAGCAGTTCTTC.